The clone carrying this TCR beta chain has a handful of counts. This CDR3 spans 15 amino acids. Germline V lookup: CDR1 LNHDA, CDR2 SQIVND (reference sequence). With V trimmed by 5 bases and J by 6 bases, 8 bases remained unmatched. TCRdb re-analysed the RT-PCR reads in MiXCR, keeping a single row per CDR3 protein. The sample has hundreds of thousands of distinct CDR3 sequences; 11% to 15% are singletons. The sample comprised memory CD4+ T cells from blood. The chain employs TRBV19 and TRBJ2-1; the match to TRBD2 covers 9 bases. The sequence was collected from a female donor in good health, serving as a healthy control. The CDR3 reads CASSVLAGKVNEQFF. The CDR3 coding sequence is TGTGCCAGTAGTGTCCTAGCGGGAAAGGTCAATGAGCAGTTCTTC.